Listed below are T cell receptor beta chains from one sample, sequenced in a study of blood T cells in healthy people across ages. TCRdb reprocessed the 5' RACE reads with MiXCR, giving one entry per CDR3 protein. This sample has some 1.7 million distinct CDR3 sequences; 28% occur once, and the top ten carry around 7.7%. Sequenced: blood. These receptors all come from a woman aged 25 to 39 in good health. CDR3s include the opening cysteine and the closing phenylalanine or tryptophan. The D gene is left open where the match is weak. Clone sizes are given selectively: once, few, many, or a class where the clone is expanded.

clone_size j_call d_call v_call cdr3_nt cdr3_aa
NA TRBJ2-5 NA TRBV20-1 TGCAGTGCTAGGACCGGGACCCAGTACTTC CSARTGTQYF
many TRBJ2-7 TRBD1 TRBV11-2 TGTGCCAGCAGCTGGACAGGGAAGGGCGAGCAGTACTTC CASSWTGKGEQYF
NA TRBJ2-5 TRBD1 TRBV20-1 TGCAGTGCTGCCTTAAACAGGGGCGGGTTACAAGAGACCCAGTACTTC CSAALNRGGLQETQYF
many TRBJ2-5 NA TRBV9 TGTGCCAGCAGCCCTTCGGGTACGCGTGGAGAGACCCAGTACTTC CASSPSGTRGETQYF
few TRBJ2-7 NA TRBV7-2 TGTGCCAGCAGCTTACCCCCGGAAATCTACGAGCAGTACTTC CASSLPPEIYEQYF
few TRBJ1-6 NA TRBV28 TGTGCCAGCAGTTTAGCAGGGACTGGGATAGCCCTCCACTTT CASSLAGTGIALHF
few TRBJ2-7 TRBD2 TRBV5-6 TGTACCAGCAGTCATAGCGGGGTGGGATACGAGCAGTACTTC CTSSHSGVGYEQYF
many TRBJ2-1 NA TRBV2 TGTGCCAGCAGTGAAGCCCTAGTGGGTGAGCAGTTCTTC CASSEALVGEQFF
few TRBJ2-3 NA TRBV7-2 TGTGCCAGCACCGACCGACAGTCGGATACGCAGTATTTT CASTDRQSDTQYF
NA TRBJ2-1 NA TRBV27 TGTGCCAGCAGTCCCACTGGGGGTCTAGCAGGCGGTGAGCAGTTCTTC CASSPTGGLAGGEQFF
few TRBJ2-5 TRBD1 TRBV5-5 TGTGCCAGCAGCTTCCGGGACAGGGAGTGGGAAGAGACCCAGTACTTC CASSFRDREWEETQYF
many TRBJ2-7 NA TRBV18 TGTGCCAGCTCACCACGGGACGACGAGCAGTACTTC CASSPRDDEQYF
NA TRBJ1-4 NA TRBV21-1 TGTGCCAGCAGCAAAGAGAGGTCGCGACAGTCTTATAATGAAAAACTGTTTTTT CASSKERSRQSYNEKLFF
few TRBJ1-1 NA TRBV28 TGTGCCAGCAGTTTCCACGGGGGGCTCGGCACTGAAGCTTTCTTT CASSFHGGLGTEAFF
few TRBJ1-1 NA TRBV27 TGTGCCAGCAAGACGACGGGACTGGGGAACACTGAAGCTTTCTTT CASKTTGLGNTEAFF
NA TRBJ1-2 TRBD1 TRBV7-9 TGTGCCAGCAGGTTACAGGGGTTAACCTATGGCTACACCTTC CASRLQGLTYGYTF
many TRBJ2-7 NA TRBV30 TGTGCCTGGAGTGTCGGGATCGAGCAGTACTTC CAWSVGIEQYF
many TRBJ1-5 NA TRBV12-3/TRBV12-4 TGTGCCAGCAGTCGGGGCGTAAATCAGCCCCAGCATTTT CASSRGVNQPQHF
NA TRBJ1-1 NA TRBV20-1 TGCAGTGCTAGAGAGGGGGTAAGGACTGAAGCTTTCTTT CSAREGVRTEAFF
many TRBJ2-1 NA TRBV27 TGTGCCAGCAGTTTTACATCCAGGAGTGAGCAGTTCTTC CASSFTSRSEQFF
few TRBJ2-3 TRBD1 TRBV4-3 TGCGCCAGCAGCCAAAGGACGACAGGGGGCAGAGATACGCAGTATTTT CASSQRTTGGRDTQYF
few TRBJ2-1 NA TRBV11-2 TGTGCCAGCAGCTTCCATAGCTCCTACAATGAGCAGTTCTTC CASSFHSSYNEQFF
few TRBJ2-1 TRBD1 TRBV5-1 TGCGCCAGCAGATTAGTGTCCGGGACAGGGAATGTCGGTGGCAATGAGCAGTTCTTC CASRLVSGTGNVGGNEQFF
NA TRBJ2-3 TRBD2 TRBV7-2 TGTGCCAGCAGCTCTAGCGGAGTCGGCACAGATACGCAGTATTTT CASSSSGVGTDTQYF